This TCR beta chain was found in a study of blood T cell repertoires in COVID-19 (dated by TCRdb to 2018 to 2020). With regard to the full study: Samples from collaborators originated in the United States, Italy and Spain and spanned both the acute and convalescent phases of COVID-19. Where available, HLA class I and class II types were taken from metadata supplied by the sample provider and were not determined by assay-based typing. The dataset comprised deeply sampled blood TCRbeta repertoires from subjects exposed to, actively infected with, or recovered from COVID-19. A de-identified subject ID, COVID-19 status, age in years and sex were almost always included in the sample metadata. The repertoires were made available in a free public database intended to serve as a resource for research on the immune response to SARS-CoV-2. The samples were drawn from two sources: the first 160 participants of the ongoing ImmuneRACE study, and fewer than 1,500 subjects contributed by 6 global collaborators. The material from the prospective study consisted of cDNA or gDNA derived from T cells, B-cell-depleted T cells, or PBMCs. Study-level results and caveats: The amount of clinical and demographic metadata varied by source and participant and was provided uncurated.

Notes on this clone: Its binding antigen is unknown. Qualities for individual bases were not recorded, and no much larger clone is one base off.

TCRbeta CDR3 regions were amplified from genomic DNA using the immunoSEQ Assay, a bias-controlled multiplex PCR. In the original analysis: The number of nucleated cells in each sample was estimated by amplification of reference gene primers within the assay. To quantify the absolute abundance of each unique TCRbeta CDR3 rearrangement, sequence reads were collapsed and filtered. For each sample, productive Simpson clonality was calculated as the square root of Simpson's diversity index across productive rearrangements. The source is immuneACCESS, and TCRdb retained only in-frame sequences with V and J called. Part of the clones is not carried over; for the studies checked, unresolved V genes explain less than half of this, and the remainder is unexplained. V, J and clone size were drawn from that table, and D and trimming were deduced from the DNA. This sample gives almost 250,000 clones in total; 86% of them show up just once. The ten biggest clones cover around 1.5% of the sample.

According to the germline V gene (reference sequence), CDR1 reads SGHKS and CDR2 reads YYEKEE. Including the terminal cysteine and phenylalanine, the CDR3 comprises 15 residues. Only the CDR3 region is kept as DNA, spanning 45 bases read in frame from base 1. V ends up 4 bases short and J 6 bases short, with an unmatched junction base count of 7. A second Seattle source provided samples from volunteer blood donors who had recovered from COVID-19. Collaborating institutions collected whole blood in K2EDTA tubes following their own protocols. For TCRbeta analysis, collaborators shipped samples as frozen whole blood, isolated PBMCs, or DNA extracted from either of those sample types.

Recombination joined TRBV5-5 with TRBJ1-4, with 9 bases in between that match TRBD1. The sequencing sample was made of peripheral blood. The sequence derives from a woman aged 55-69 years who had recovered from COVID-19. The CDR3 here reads CASSNRQGGDEKLFF. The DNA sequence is TGTGCCAGCAGCAACCGACAGGGGGGAGATGAAAAACTGTTTTTT. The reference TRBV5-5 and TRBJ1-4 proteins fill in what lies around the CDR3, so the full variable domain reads DAGVTQSPTHLIKTRGQQVTLRCSPISGHKSVSWYQQVLGQGPQFIFQYYEKEERGRGNFPDRFSARQFPNYSSELNVNALLLGDSALYLCASSNRQGGDEKLFFGSGTQLSVL.